The next 23 T cell receptor beta chains were all read from a single sample in a study of human T cells and chemical hapten exposure. TCRdb called the RACE reads again in MiXCR, with one record for every CDR3 protein. The table records 300,000 to 450,000 distinct CDR3 sequences, 5.5% of them present only once. Time point of the sample: pre-sensitization, week 0. Described treatment: therapeutic diphenylcyclopropenone sensitization with weekly scalp DPC. The sample in question was whole blood, obtained in connection with sensitization to the hapten diphenylcyclopropenone (DPC). These receptors came from a woman aged 18-29 years with alopecia areata. Some clones in this sample may be carry-over from other donors' samples.

Ten or more counts support this clonotype. The chain is built from TRBV14 and TRBJ1-1; 9 bases align to TRBD1. Germline V CDR1 and CDR2: SGHDN, FVKESK. The trim removed 6 bases at V and 1 base at J, leaving 3 bases unmatched. The CDR3 has 14 residues. The CDR3: CASSLQGANTEAFF. CDR3 coding DNA: TGTGCCAGCAGTTTACAGGGGGCGAACACTGAAGCTTTCTTT.

There are many counts of this clonotype. The chain recombines TRBV5-1 with TRBJ2-7; weak D call: TRBD1 (6 bases). Germline V gives CDR1 SGHRS, CDR2 YFSETQ. With 0 bases removed from V and 6 bases from J, the gap between germline ends came to 13 bases. This CDR3 has 14 residues. The CDR3 loop reads CASSLGQASLEQYF. Here the CDR3 DNA reads TGCGCCAGCAGCTTGGGACAGGCAAGCCTCGAGCAGTACTTC.

The chain recombines TRBV6-2 or TRBV6-3 with TRBJ2-3; tentatively, D is TRBD2 (5 bases). Germline lookup yields CDR1 MNHEY and CDR2 SVGEGT. V lost 6 bases, J lost 2 bases, and 18 bases lay in between. The CDR3 has 16 amino acids. The chain's CDR3 is CASSLPGKTFTDTQYF. The CDR3 DNA reads TGTGCCAGCAGCCTCCCGGGAAAGACCTTCACAGATACGCAGTATTTT.

This clonotype was seen a few times. This chain uses TRBV7-2 with TRBJ1-1, with D perhaps matching TRBD1 (5 bases). Germline-derived CDR1 and CDR2 are SGHTA and FQGNSA. This CDR3 contains 14 residues. Trimming stripped 6 bases from V and 0 bases from J, with 11 bases between. CDR3 amino acids: CASRLRQLNTEAFF. CDR3 bases: TGTGCCAGCAGACTAAGACAGTTGAACACTGAAGCTTTCTTT.

In its sample, this clonotype was seen a few times. The CDR3 here is CASSQGTSGGAYNEQFF. Here the CDR3 DNA reads TGTGCCAGCAGCCAAGGGACTAGCGGGGGAGCCTACAATGAGCAGTTCTTC. J is TRBJ2-1 and V is TRBV4-2; 13 positions agree with TRBD2. The V gene end was trimmed by 1 base and the J gene end by 2 bases; junction bases not matched to a gene: 2. The CDR3 runs to 17 residues. CDR1 LGHNA and CDR2 YNFKEQ come from the germline V gene.

This clonotype was counted only a few times. This chain links TRBV9 with TRBJ2-3, with 12 bases aligning to TRBD2. V shed 0 bases, J shed 4 bases, and the junction held 6 bases outside the gene matches. Germline V gene sequence: CDR1 SGDLS, CDR2 YYNGEE. The CDR3 is 17 amino acids. In nucleotides, the CDR3 is TGTGCCAGCAGCGTAGCGCCCGCTAGCGGGGGGGCAGATACGCAGTATTTT. This gives the protein CASSVAPASGGADTQYF.

This clonotype has ten or more counts. The J gene is TRBJ2-2, the V gene TRBV7-9; perhaps TRBD1 as D (6 bases). Germline loops: CDR1 SEHNR, CDR2 FQNEAQ (reference sequence). The CDR3 loop spans 15 amino acids. V was pared by 4 bases and J by 1 base, with 10 bases between. CDR3 residues: CASSSDSWNTGELFF. The CDR3 coding sequence is TGTGCCAGCAGCTCGGACAGCTGGAACACCGGGGAGCTGTTTTTT.

In this sample, this clonotype turned up a few times. This rearrangement joins TRBV7-9 to TRBJ2-5, with a possible D match to TRBD1 (6 bases). CDR1 and CDR2 (germline): SEHNR, FQNEAQ (reference sequence). Trimming cost V 1 base and J 3 bases, with 12 bases left between them. CDR3 length equals 15 residues. CDR3: CASSLDWGREETQYF. The CDR3 bases are TGTGCCAGCAGCTTAGATTGGGGGCGCGAAGAGACCCAGTACTTC. The full variable domain, in which reference TRBV7-9 and TRBJ2-5 provide the parts outside the CDR3, is DTGVSQNPRHKITKRGQNVTFRCDPISEHNRLYWYRQTLGQGPEFLTYFQNEAQLEKSRLLSDRFSAERPKGSFSTLEIQRTEQGDSAMYLCASSLDWGREETQYFGPGTRLLVL.

This clonotype was detected a few times. A read error may account for a junction end that differs from germline. This chain connects TRBV12-3 or TRBV12-4 to TRBJ1-3, with TRBD1 as a possible D gene (6 bases). CDR3 length: 13 residues. The CDR3: CASSLAGDRGHNF. DNA for the CDR3: TGTGCCAGCAGTTTGGCAGGGGACCGGGGGCATAATTTT.

The rearrangement links TRBV29-1 to TRBJ1-2, with 9 bases identical to TRBD1. V lost 7 bases and J lost 2; bases outside the gene matches: 5. CDR1 SQVTM and CDR2 ANQGSEA come from the germline V gene. CDR3 length: 13 amino acids. CDR3 sequence (DNA): TGCAGCGCGCGGACAGGGGACAACTATGGCTACACCTTC. Amino acid sequence: CSARTGDNYGYTF.

This clonotype turned up a few times. The V and J genes are TRBV6-2 or TRBV6-3 and TRBJ1-4; 9 bases are shared with TRBD1. The J segment lost 8 bases and the V segment lost 7 bases, leaving 8 bases of the junction unmatched. CDR3 length equals 14 residues. The V gene's germline CDR1 is MNHEY and CDR2 SVGEGT. The chain's CDR3 is CASTSTGTGEKLFF. The CDR3 DNA follows: TGTGCCAGCACCTCCACCGGGACAGGGGAAAAACTGTTTTTT.

Only a few counts were recorded for this clonotype. This rearrangement joins TRBV3-1 to TRBJ2-1; 12 bases align to TRBD2. From germline, CDR1 is LGHDT and CDR2 YNNKEL (reference sequence). V was clipped by 2 bases and J by 5 bases; unmatched bases: 1. This CDR3 comprises 15 residues. The CDR3 DNA reads as TGTGCCAGCAGCCAACTAGCGGGGGGGCACAATGAGCAGTTCTTC. Translated: CASSQLAGGHNEQFF.

This clonotype was recorded a few times. This chain links TRBV12-3 or TRBV12-4 with TRBJ2-7; 9 positions match TRBD1. Unmatched junction bases numbered 8, after V lost 5 bases and J lost 0 bases. The CDR3 spans 16 residues. CDR3 sequence reads: CASSPGQGIPSYEQYF. The CDR3 bases are TGTGCCAGCAGTCCGGGACAGGGAATCCCCTCCTACGAGCAGTACTTC.

The genes are TRBV6-5 and TRBJ2-1, with TRBD1 identical over 7 bases. Germline V gene lookup returns CDR1 MNHEY and CDR2 SVGAGI. Germline trimming cut 2 bases from V and 4 bases from J; bases unmatched to any gene: 5. The CDR3 consists of 15 residues. CDR3 loop: CASSYTGTDYNEQFF. For the CDR3, the DNA is TGTGCCAGCAGTTACACCGGGACAGATTACAATGAGCAGTTCTTC.

The chain uses TRBV29-1 and TRBJ1-2; D unresolved. CDR1 is SQVTM, CDR2 ANQGSEA, per germline. The CDR3 is made up of 12 amino acids. Trimming removed 4 bases from V and 0 bases from J, with 6 bases in between. CDR3 nucleotide sequence: TGCAGCGTTGTTATTTCTAACTATGGCTACACCTTC. Its translation: CSVVISNYGYTF.

Many counts were recorded for this clonotype. The chain recombines TRBV4-2 with TRBJ1-2, with 9 bases matching TRBD1. Germline CDR1 is LGHNA and CDR2 is YNFKEQ. V lost 8 bases to trimming and J lost 3 bases; unmatched junction nucleotides: 7. This CDR3 spans 14 amino acids. The CDR3 region has the DNA TGTGCCAGCTTTACAGGGGGCGGGGACTATGGCTACACCTTC. It is translated as CASFTGGGDYGYTF.

This clonotype was seen many times. CDR3 bases: TGTGCCAGCAGTTACTCGGACAGGGGCTCACCCCTCCACTTT. Its translation is CASSYSDRGSPLHF. The rearrangement joins TRBV6-5 to TRBJ1-6; 9 bases align to TRBD1. J was trimmed by 10 bases and V by 0 bases; bases with no gene match: 1. The CDR3 covers 14 residues. The germline CDR1 and CDR2 sequences are MNHEY and SVGAGI.

Ten or more counts support this clonotype. This rearrangement joins TRBV29-1 to TRBJ2-7; 8 bases are shared with TRBD1. CDR1 and CDR2 from the germline V gene are SQVTM and ANQGSEA. V gave up 6 bases and J gave up 3 bases; unmatched junction bases: 10. The CDR3 has 14 amino acids. CDR3 loop: CSVRETGGLYEQYF. CDR3 in DNA: TGCAGCGTCAGGGAAACAGGGGGTCTCTACGAGCAGTACTTC.

Ten or more counts support this clonotype. The rearrangement links TRBV7-2 to TRBJ2-1, with D possibly being TRBD1 (6 bases). Trimming cost V 5 bases and J 6 bases, with 11 bases left between them. Germline loops: CDR1 SGHTA, CDR2 FQGNSA. This CDR3 is built from 13 residues. The CDR3 sequence is CASSVRQVNEQFF. DNA of the CDR3: TGTGCCAGCAGCGTTAGACAGGTCAATGAGCAGTTCTTC.

V gene TRBV5-4 combines with J gene TRBJ2-2; 10 bases align to TRBD1. The CDR3 sequence is 16 residues long. V shed 4 bases and J 5 bases; nucleotides not matched to a gene: 8. The germline CDR1 and CDR2 sequences are SGHNT and YYREEE (reference sequence). In DNA, the CDR3 is TGTGCCAGCAGCGACGCTGGACAGGGGGTGACCGGGGAGCTGTTTTTT. Translating gives CASSDAGQGVTGELFF.

This clonotype showed up many times. This rearrangement joins TRBV7-2 to TRBJ1-4; D gene uncertain. The length of the CDR3 is 13 residues. Germline CDR1 reads SGHTA; CDR2 reads FQGNSA. V was cut by 0 bases and J by 6 bases, with 5 bases left in between. DNA of the CDR3: TGTGCCAGCAGCTTAGCGAGGGATGAAAAACTGTTTTTT. Its translation: CASSLARDEKLFF.

The chain employs TRBV24-1 and TRBJ2-2; the D gene is possibly TRBD1 (5 bases). CDR1 KGHDR and CDR2 SFDVKD come from the germline V gene. The V end lost 9 bases, the J end lost 6 bases, and 19 bases lay between the germline ends. This CDR3 has 15 residues. CDR3 loop: CATQHPAGKAGELFF. DNA for the CDR3: TGTGCCACCCAACATCCGGCAGGGAAAGCCGGGGAGCTGTTTTTT.

This clonotype was counted between two and nine times. The chain carries TRBV6-2 or TRBV6-3 and TRBJ1-1; TRBD1 agrees at 9 bases. The CDR3 runs to 14 residues. V was pared by 5 bases and J by 10 bases, with 11 bases of the junction left unmatched. Germline CDR1 and CDR2: MNHEY and SVGEGT. CDR3 sequence (DNA): TGTGCCAGCAGTCGCCCGGACAGGGGATCGCGAGCTTTCTTT. Amino acid sequence: CASSRPDRGSRAFF.